The 20 T cell receptor beta chains in this list originate from one sample, sequenced in a study of blood T cell repertoires in COVID-19. Produced via immunoSEQ multiplex PCR; TCRdb's table is partial and in-frame only. The repertoire holds 110,000 to 150,000 clones, with about 84% as singletons. The sequenced sample was peripheral blood. These receptors came from a woman between 50 and 59 years old with acute or convalescent COVID-19.

The chain joins TRBV5-6 to TRBJ1-1; the D is unclear. The CDR3 loop spans 12 amino acids. Trimming left V 4 bases short and J 4 bases short, with 8 bases between. Germline CDR1 SGHDT, CDR2 YYEEEE. The CDR3 loop reads CASSREGTEAFF. The CDR3 coding sequence is TGTGCCAGCAGCCGGGAGGGCACTGAAGCTTTCTTT.

The V and J genes are TRBV5-1 and TRBJ2-1; weak D call: TRBD1 (6 bases). V was shortened by 0 bases and J by 6 bases, with 10 bases between the two germline ends. CDR3 length: 14 residues. Germline lookup yields CDR1 SGHRS and CDR2 YFSETQ. CDR3 sequence (DNA): TGCGCCAGCAGCTTGGGGGGGCCGGGCAATGAGCAGTTCTTC. It codes for CASSLGGPGNEQFF.

This chain links TRBV6-5 with TRBJ2-5; the match to TRBD2 covers 9 bases. The J segment lost 10 bases and the V segment lost 5 bases, leaving 5 bases of the junction unmatched. The CDR3 is 12 residues long. Germline-derived CDR1 and CDR2 are MNHEY and SVGAGI. In nucleotides, the CDR3 is TGTGCCAGCAGTACACAGCGGGGGGACCAGTACTTC. Its translation: CASSTQRGDQYF.

The J gene is TRBJ1-4, the V gene TRBV7-9, with TRBD1 identical over 8 bases. The V segment lost 3 bases and the J segment 5 bases; nucleotides outside the gene matches: 5. This CDR3 region has 15 residues. Looked up from germline, CDR1 is SEHNR and CDR2 is FQNEAQ (reference sequence). CDR3 in DNA: TGTGCCAGCAGCTTTCTGTACAGGGGGAATGAAAAACTGTTTTTT. Translating it yields CASSFLYRGNEKLFF.

A single count supports this clone. This sequence joins TRBV11-3 and TRBJ2-7; 11 positions match TRBD1. The trim removed 6 bases at V and 7 bases at J, leaving 5 bases unmatched. CDR1 is SGHNT and CDR2 is YENEEA in the germline V gene. The CDR3 contains 13 residues. This chain's CDR3 is CASRSGQGGEQYF. CDR3 DNA: TGTGCCAGCAGGTCGGGACAGGGGGGTGAGCAGTACTTC.

The chain couples TRBV11-2 to TRBJ1-1; TRBD1 is a possible D gene (5 bases). The CDR3 consists of 16 residues. Germline V gene sequence: CDR1 SGHAT, CDR2 FQNNGV. The germline V and J ends were trimmed by 4 bases and 6 bases, with 21 bases remaining between them. CDR3 DNA: TGTGCCAGCAGCTCCTCTTTCCTTGGGGCTGGGGCTGAAGCTTTCTTT. Protein: CASSSSFLGAGAEAFF. Full variable domain (rest looked up from reference TRBV11-2 and TRBJ1-1): EAGVAQSPRYKIIEKRQSVAFWCNPISGHATLYWYQQILGQGPKLLIQFQNNGVVDDSQLPKDRFSAERLKGVDSTLKIQPAKLEDSAVYLCASSSSFLGAGAEAFFGQGTRLTVV.

The chain is built from TRBV19 and TRBJ1-4, with TRBD1 identical over 7 bases. Trimming removed 6 bases from V and 3 bases from J; junction bases left unmatched: 7. CDR3 length: 15 residues. Per the germline V gene, CDR1 is LNHDA and CDR2 is SQIVND (reference sequence). The chain's CDR3 is CASSTGVGANEKLFF. In nucleotides, the CDR3 is TGTGCCAGTAGCACAGGGGTCGGGGCTAATGAAAAACTGTTTTTT.

The chain uses TRBV3-1 (or the pseudogene TRBV3-2) and TRBJ2-1; tentatively, D is TRBD1 (5 bases). Trimming removed 3 bases at V and 3 bases at J, with 9 bases between. The CDR3 has 14 residues. The germline CDR1 and CDR2 sequences are LGHDT and YNNKEL (reference sequence). CDR3 loop: CASSQGQYYNEQFF. The CDR3 DNA reads TGTGCCAGCAGCCAGGGGCAGTACTACAATGAGCAGTTCTTC.

At least ten counts were recorded for this clone. The chain has TRBV6-5 and TRBJ1-2; D not certain. Trimming stripped 6 bases from V and 4 bases from J, with 9 bases between. The CDR3 sequence is 12 residues long. CDR1 and CDR2 from the germline V gene are MNHEY and SVGAGI. The CDR3 bases are TGTGCCAGCAGGCTAGGCGCCTATGGCTACACCTTC. It encodes CASRLGAYGYTF.

The gene calls are TRBV6-6 and TRBJ1-2; TRBD1 aligns across 9 bases. The germline gives CDR1 MNHNY, CDR2 SVGAGI (reference sequence). The trim removed 7 bases at V and 9 bases at J, leaving 6 bases unmatched. The CDR3 contains 12 residues. The CDR3 DNA follows: TGTGCCAGCAACATCGGGACAGGGAGCTACACCTTC. This encodes CASNIGTGSYTF.

The V and J genes are TRBV4-3 and TRBJ1-3, with unresolved D. Germline CDR1 and CDR2: LGHNA and YSLEER. This CDR3 comprises 16 residues. The V end lost 2 bases, the J end lost 0 bases, and 11 bases lay between the germline ends. The CDR3 region has the DNA TGCGCCAGCAGCCAAACAGTATCAAGCTCTGGAAACACCATATATTTT. Its protein is CASSQTVSSSGNTIYF.

The rearrangement joins TRBV14 to TRBJ2-2; D call uncertain. Trimming removed 0 bases from V and 5 bases from J, with 7 bases in between. This CDR3 region has 14 residues. CDR1 is SGHDN and CDR2 is FVKESK in the germline V gene. CDR3 loop: CASSQDSATGELFF. CDR3 DNA: TGTGCCAGCAGCCAAGATTCCGCGACCGGGGAGCTGTTTTTT.

The CDR3 loop reads CASSFWGRGILPLHF. The CDR3 DNA reads as TGTGCCAGCAGTTTTTGGGGACGGGGGATCTTGCCCCTCCACTTT. This rearrangement joins TRBV27 to TRBJ1-6; possible D gene TRBD1, 5 bases. The V and J ends lost 3 bases and 13 bases respectively, with 19 bases between them. Germline V CDR1 and CDR2: MNHEY, SMNVEV (reference sequence). This CDR3 has 15 amino acids.

The rearrangement uses TRBV6-2 or TRBV6-3 and TRBJ2-7; tentatively, D is TRBD1 (5 bases). CDR1 and CDR2 (germline): MNHEY, SVGEGT. The CDR3 totals 11 residues. V lost 5 bases to trimming and J lost 4 bases, with 6 bases between them. The CDR3 nucleotides read TGTGCCAGCAGTGACAGTTACGAGCAGTACTTC. It encodes CASSDSYEQYF.

The V and J genes are TRBV6-1 and TRBJ2-2; possible D gene TRBD1, 5 bases. Germline CDR1 and CDR2: MNHNS and SASEGT. V was pared by 3 bases and J by 5 bases, with 16 bases between. CDR3 length: 16 residues. The CDR3 DNA reads TGTGCCAGCAGTGAGAAGAGGCAGGGCGTTACCGGGGAGCTGTTTTTT. Translating gives CASSEKRQGVTGELFF.

This clone turned up a few times. V is TRBV11-1 and J is TRBJ1-1; the D gene is possibly TRBD1 (5 bases). Germline values: CDR1 SGHAT, CDR2 FQDESV (reference sequence). The germline V and J ends were trimmed by 0 bases and 4 bases, with 9 bases remaining between them. This CDR3 spans 14 amino acids. The CDR3 region is CASSLAGGGTEAFF. CDR3 sequence (DNA): TGTGCCAGCAGCTTAGCGGGGGGGGGCACTGAAGCTTTCTTT.

The chain has TRBV18 and TRBJ2-1, with 15 bases aligning to TRBD2. The CDR3 totals 18 residues. The trim removed 3 bases at V and 4 bases at J, leaving 7 bases unmatched. The germline CDR1 and CDR2 sequences are KGHSH and LQKENI. The CDR3 nucleotides are TGTGCCAGCTCACCCGGGACTAGCGGGGGGTACCTTTACAATGAGCAGTTCTTC. It yields the protein CASSPGTSGGYLYNEQFF. Variable domain in full (rest from reference TRBV18 and TRBJ2-1): NAGVMQNPRHLVRRRGQEARLRCSPMKGHSHVYWYRQLPEEGLKFMVYLQKENIIDESGMPKERFSAEFPKEGPSILRIQQVVRGDSAAYFCASSPGTSGGYLYNEQFFGPGTRLTVL.

The chain has TRBV3-1 (or the pseudogene TRBV3-2) and TRBJ1-2, with no clear D. The CDR3 runs 13 residues. Trimming cost V 0 bases and J 4 bases, with 6 bases left between them. Germline V gene lookup returns CDR1 LGHDT and CDR2 YNNKEL (reference sequence). The DNA for the CDR3 is TGTGCCAGCAGCCAAGACAACATCTATGGCTACACCTTC. It is translated as CASSQDNIYGYTF.

The V gene is TRBV30, the J gene TRBJ1-6, with 8 bases aligning to TRBD1. Germline V gives CDR1 GTSNPN, CDR2 SVGIG (reference sequence). J lost 10 bases, V lost 5 bases, and 10 bases had no gene match. The CDR3 extends over 14 amino acids. The CDR3 DNA reads TGTGCCTGGTCGGAACAGGGGGTAGGGTCACCCCTCCACTTT. Its protein is CAWSEQGVGSPLHF.

This clone came up once. The DNA for the CDR3 is TGTGCAAGTCGCTTAGCCAGGGGACATGGCTACACCTTC. Amino acids: CASRLARGHGYTF. The V call is TRBV12-2, the J call TRBJ1-2; no check of the table's D call, TRBD1, against the DNA was made. TRBV12-2 is noted as a pseudogene. CDR3 length: 13 amino acids.